A single sample is the source of the 31 T cell receptor beta chains below, sequenced in a study of response to subunit inactivated influenza vaccine. Each CDR3 protein is one row after TCRdb ran MiXCR on the RT-PCR reads. The sample contains approximately 530,000 distinct CDR3 sequences, less than 10% of which appear only once. Sequenced here: PBMCs from blood, sampled less than 30 months after vaccination. These receptors all come from a man in his fifties or sixties who received an inactivated influenza vaccine.

This clonotype was counted ten times or more. The gene calls are TRBV5-1 and TRBJ2-2; possible D gene TRBD1, 5 bases. This CDR3 comprises 14 residues. Germline V gives CDR1 SGHRS, CDR2 YFSETQ. Trimming left V 5 bases short and J 0 bases short, with 8 bases between. The CDR3 here is CASRSGTNTGELFF. The CDR3 DNA sequence: TGCGCCAGCAGATCAGGGACGAACACCGGGGAGCTGTTTTTT.

This chain links TRBV12-3 or TRBV12-4 with TRBJ2-1, with a weak D call TRBD2 (7 bases). V was cut by 7 bases and J by 3 bases, with 28 bases left in between. The CDR3 totals 19 residues. CDR3 in DNA: TGTGCCAGCACCCCCGGGGGGACATCTGACCCTGGGCTCTACAATGAGCAGTTCTTC. It codes for CASTPGGTSDPGLYNEQFF.

Points on this clonotype: One junction end disagrees with the germline gene, perhaps due to a read error. This sequence joins TRBV11-2 and TRBJ2-3, with no clear D. This CDR3 contains 12 residues. Per the germline V gene, CDR1 is SGHAT and CDR2 is FQNNGV. CDR3 DNA sequence: TGTGCCAGCAGCTCGGGCAGAGATACGCGGTATTTT. It specifies CASSSGRDTRYF.

The DNA of the CDR3 is TGCAGCGCTTCCCTATCCGGGACGGACCTTACTAACTATGGCTACACCTTC. Translating it yields CSASLSGTDLTNYGYTF. V is TRBV29-1 and J is TRBJ1-2, with D tentatively TRBD1 (5 bases). V was cut by 7 bases and J by 0 bases, with 24 bases left in between. There are 17 residues in the CDR3. Germline values: CDR1 SQVTM, CDR2 ANQGSEA.

This chain joins TRBV15 and TRBJ2-1; D is perhaps TRBD2 (6 bases). V lost 2 bases, J lost 3 bases, and 11 bases lay in between. Germline V gene lookup returns CDR1 LNHNV and CDR2 YYDKDF (reference sequence). The CDR3 is 15 residues long. CDR3 nucleotide sequence: TGTGCCACCAGCAGAAACCGGGACTTCTACAATGAGCAGTTCTTC. Translated, it gives CATSRNRDFYNEQFF.

This clonotype was picked up a small number of times. The rearrangement links TRBV28 to TRBJ2-7; 10 bases fit TRBD1. This CDR3 is built from 14 residues. Per germline, CDR1 MDHEN and CDR2 SYDVKM. V gave up 7 bases and J gave up 0 bases; unmatched junction bases: 3. CDR3 coding DNA: TGTGCCAGCATGACAGGGGGCGGCTCCTACGAGCAGTACTTC. Encoded protein: CASMTGGGSYEQYF.

The rearrangement uses TRBV27 and TRBJ2-7; weak D call: TRBD1 (6 bases). CDR1 is MNHEY, CDR2 SMNVEV, per germline (reference sequence). V was clipped by 4 bases and J by 4 bases, with 20 bases between them. CDR3 length: 16 residues. The chain's CDR3 is CASSSLTSTGHYEQYF. For the CDR3, the DNA is TGTGCCAGCAGTTCCCTAACGTCGACAGGACATTACGAGCAGTACTTC.

This clonotype was recorded a few times. The chain carries TRBV4-3 and TRBJ1-4, with D tentatively TRBD1 (5 bases). The CDR3 contains 15 residues. Trimming took off 0 bases at V and 12 bases at J, with 17 bases between the two ends. CDR1 is LGHNA, CDR2 YSLEER, per germline. DNA of the CDR3: TGCGCCAGCAGCCAAGAGTACACGCGTGTAGGGGAACTGTTTTTT. It codes for CASSQEYTRVGELFF.

V usage is TRBV20-1 and J usage is TRBJ2-7; the match to TRBD2 covers 7 bases. Per the germline V gene, CDR1 is DFQATT and CDR2 is SNEGSKA (reference sequence). The CDR3 length is 16 residues. The V and J ends lost 4 bases and 2 bases, in that order; junction bases with no gene match: 14. The CDR3: CSAITRRRERTYEQYF. CDR3 nucleotide sequence: TGCAGTGCTATAACCCGTCGGCGGGAGAGGACCTACGAGCAGTACTTC.

This clonotype appeared a few times. This rearrangement joins TRBV3-1 to TRBJ2-1; possible D gene TRBD2, 6 bases. The CDR3 loop spans 13 amino acids. V was pared by 4 bases and J by 7 bases, with 11 bases between. Germline CDR1 LGHDT, CDR2 YNNKEL (reference sequence). CDR3 DNA sequence: TGTGCCAGCAGCCTCGGGGGAACTAATGAGCAGTTCTTC. This translates into CASSLGGTNEQFF.

This clonotype was observed a few times. The CDR3 loop reads CASSLARLVSREQFF. The CDR3 region has the DNA TGTGCCAGCAGTTTAGCCAGACTAGTCTCGCGTGAGCAGTTCTTC. The chain couples TRBV12-3 or TRBV12-4 to TRBJ2-1; perhaps TRBD2 as D (6 bases). The CDR3 covers 15 residues. V shed 0 bases and J shed 9 bases, with 15 bases lying between them.

The sample holds a few counts of this clonotype. The rearrangement joins TRBV28 to TRBJ2-7; TRBD1 matches at 9 bases. With 1 base clipped from V and 6 bases from J, the junction kept 4 bases outside the gene matches. The CDR3 has 14 residues. Germline-derived CDR1 and CDR2 are MDHEN and SYDVKM. CDR3 sequence reads: CASSLYGTGLEQYF. The CDR3 DNA reads as TGTGCCAGCAGTTTATACGGGACAGGGCTCGAGCAGTACTTC.

This clonotype was seen many times. The rearrangement joins TRBV5-1 to TRBJ2-1; 9 bases line up with TRBD1. Germline V gene sequence: CDR1 SGHRS, CDR2 YFSETQ. With 4 bases clipped from V and 7 bases from J, the junction kept 9 bases outside the gene matches. The CDR3 sequence is 15 residues long. The CDR3 here is CASSVPQGATNEQFF. The DNA for the CDR3 is TGCGCCAGCAGCGTACCACAGGGGGCTACAAATGAGCAGTTCTTC.

J is TRBJ2-7 and V is TRBV20-1; 12 bases fit TRBD2. This CDR3 spans 17 amino acids. Germline CDR1 and CDR2: DFQATT and SNEGSKA (reference sequence). V dropped 0 bases and J dropped 2; count of bases not matched to a gene: 8. CDR3 region: CSARDPRRLAGAYEQYF. Written as DNA, the CDR3 is TGCAGTGCTAGAGATCCCCGGCGACTAGCGGGAGCCTACGAGCAGTACTTC.

This chain uses TRBV12-3 or TRBV12-4 with TRBJ2-1; possibly TRBD2 for D (7 bases). CDR3 length equals 14 residues. The V end was cut by 2 bases, the J end by 7 bases, with 12 bases between. The CDR3: CASSLRGGDNEQFF. The CDR3 region has the DNA TGTGCCAGCAGTTTAAGGGGGGGGGATAATGAGCAGTTCTTC.

V and J are TRBV5-1 and TRBJ1-2; 11 positions agree with TRBD1. The CDR3 totals 14 residues. Per germline, CDR1 SGHRS and CDR2 YFSETQ. The ends lost 4 bases at V and 5 bases at J; junction bases unmatched: 4. The DNA for the CDR3 is TGCGCCAGCAGCCCCGGGGACAGGGGGTATGGCTACACCTTC. Translation: CASSPGDRGYGYTF.

This clonotype was seen more than once but under ten times. V is TRBV15 and J is TRBJ2-7; D may be TRBD1 or TRBD2 (5 bases each). V was shortened by 0 bases and J by 2 bases, with 11 bases between the two germline ends. This CDR3 contains 15 residues. Germline CDR1 and CDR2: LNHNV and YYDKDF (reference sequence). CDR3 in DNA: TGTGCCACCAGCAGAGATCCGGGGACCACCTACGAGCAGTACTTC. This gives the protein CATSRDPGTTYEQYF.

This clonotype occurred a few times. The rearrangement joins TRBV6-1 to TRBJ2-1; D not certain. CDR3 length equals 11 residues. The ends were cut back, 6 bases at V and 10 bases at J, with 10 bases in the middle. The germline CDR1 and CDR2 sequences are MNHNS and SASEGT. CDR3 amino acids: CASRETPEQFF. The CDR3 coding sequence is TGTGCCAGCAGGGAAACCCCCGAGCAGTTCTTC.

The chain couples TRBV20-1 to TRBJ2-1; 13 bases match TRBD2. The V and J ends lost 0 bases and 6 bases, in that order; junction bases with no gene match: 5. The germline gives CDR1 DFQATT, CDR2 SNEGSKA (reference sequence). The CDR3 totals 16 residues. This CDR3 reads CSAREPLAGGVNEQFF. The CDR3 DNA sequence: TGCAGTGCTAGAGAACCACTAGCGGGAGGGGTCAATGAGCAGTTCTTC.

This clonotype was detected only a few times. The V call is TRBV6-2 or TRBV6-3, the J call TRBJ2-1; 7 bases match TRBD2. Germline assignment: CDR1 MNHEY and CDR2 SVGEGT. The CDR3 contains 13 residues. Trimming at V came to 4 bases and at J to 9 bases, leaving 6 bases not matched to a gene. The CDR3 bases are TGTGCCAGCAGTTGGGGGGGACGGGGTGAGCAGTTCTTC. Its protein product is CASSWGGRGEQFF.

V usage is TRBV6-5 and J usage is TRBJ2-1; 9 bases map to TRBD2. Germline V gene lookup returns CDR1 MNHEY and CDR2 SVGAGI. V lost 4 bases to trimming and J lost 9 bases; unmatched junction nucleotides: 13. The CDR3 totals 16 residues. CDR3 loop: CASSSLSGTSSGEQFF. In DNA, the CDR3 is TGTGCCAGCAGTTCCCTTTCCGGGACTAGCTCCGGTGAGCAGTTCTTC.

The V gene is TRBV4-2, the J gene TRBJ2-3; 8 bases line up with TRBD2. This CDR3 region has 19 residues. Germline V gene lookup returns CDR1 LGHNA and CDR2 YNFKEQ. Trimming at V came to 1 base and at J to 11 bases, leaving 23 bases not matched to a gene. The CDR3 loop is CASSQVKAGGPTIHGGQYF. CDR3 sequence (DNA): TGTGCCAGCAGCCAAGTTAAGGCGGGGGGACCGACCATCCACGGGGGGCAGTATTTT.

The chain joins TRBV2 to TRBJ1-5; a weak D match, TRBD1 (6 bases). CDR1 and CDR2 from the germline V gene are SNHLY and FYNNEI. Trimming removed 10 bases from V and 6 bases from J, with 19 bases in between. This CDR3 is built from 14 residues. CDR3 DNA sequence: TGTGCCACCCAGGGGATCGGAGGAACTCAGCCCCAGCATTTT. It encodes CATQGIGGTQPQHF.

This clonotype was picked up many times. The CDR3 loop is CSARLAGGRDSEFF. The CDR3 DNA is TGCAGTGCTAGGCTAGCGGGGGGGCGGGATTCGGAGTTCTTC. The rearrangement uses TRBV20-1 and TRBJ2-1; 12 bases fit TRBD2. Germline CDR1 reads DFQATT; CDR2 reads SNEGSKA (reference sequence). The CDR3 covers 14 residues. V trimming: 3 bases; J trimming: 14 bases; junction bases outside the gene matches: 11.

In its sample, this clonotype was seen a few times. J is TRBJ1-2 and V is TRBV10-3; no reliable D call. The CDR3 spans 13 residues. V lost 2 bases and J 4 bases, leaving 8 bases between the germline ends. Germline V lookup: CDR1 ENHRY, CDR2 SYGVKD. The chain's CDR3 is CAISEGQIYGYTF. DNA for the CDR3: TGTGCCATCAGTGAGGGCCAAATCTATGGCTACACCTTC.

The V call is TRBV12-3 or TRBV12-4, the J call TRBJ2-5; weak D call: TRBD2 (6 bases). The germline V and J ends were trimmed by 1 base and 5 bases, with 11 bases remaining between them. The CDR3 is 14 residues long. The CDR3 spells CASSLGGTGETQYF. In DNA, the CDR3 is TGTGCCAGCAGTTTAGGCGGGACCGGTGAGACCCAGTACTTC.

This clonotype has just a few counts. Possible read error: a much larger clone is one base away. The rearrangement links TRBV29-1 to TRBJ2-5, with a weak D call TRBD1 (5 bases). V dropped 0 bases and J dropped 3 bases, with 5 bases sitting between them. The CDR3 runs 12 residues. The V gene's germline CDR1 is SQVTM and CDR2 ANQGSEA. CDR3 in DNA: TGCAGCGTTGAAGACAGGGAAGAGACCCAGTACTTC. Translating it yields CSVEDREETQYF.

This clonotype occurred a few times. The chain carries TRBV28 and TRBJ2-4; maybe TRBD1 (6 bases). CDR3 length: 14 amino acids. Germline CDR1 is MDHEN and CDR2 is SYDVKM. V was shortened by 7 bases and J by 13 bases, with 23 bases between the two germline ends. CDR3 loop: CASIGGSPASRQYF. The CDR3 DNA reads as TGTGCCAGCATAGGGGGAAGCCCCGCTAGCAGGCAGTACTTC.

V and J are TRBV20-1 and TRBJ2-7, with TRBD1 as a possible D gene (6 bases). The V gene lost 6 bases and the J gene lost 4 bases, with 10 bases spanning the gap. Per germline, CDR1 DFQATT and CDR2 SNEGSKA (reference sequence). The CDR3 loop spans 11 amino acids. In DNA, the CDR3 is TGCAGTGCATTGGACAGATACGAGCAGTACTTC. Translated, it gives CSALDRYEQYF.

There are a few counts of this clonotype. The V and J genes are TRBV5-1 and TRBJ2-3, with 7 positions matching TRBD2. With 4 bases clipped from V and 0 bases from J, the junction kept 2 bases outside the gene matches. Per germline, CDR1 SGHRS and CDR2 YFSETQ. This CDR3 has 14 residues. This chain's CDR3 is CASSRGESTDTQYF. As DNA, the CDR3 is TGCGCCAGCAGCCGGGGGGAAAGCACAGATACGCAGTATTTT.

This clonotype appeared a few times. This sequence joins TRBV20-1 and TRBJ1-2; maybe TRBD1 (6 bases). This CDR3 comprises 14 residues. The V gene lost 6 bases and the J gene lost 1 base, with 15 bases spanning the gap. Germline V gene lookup returns CDR1 DFQATT and CDR2 SNEGSKA (reference sequence). The DNA for the CDR3 is TGCAGTGCCATAACGCACAGGGATAACTATGGCTACACCTTC. It encodes CSAITHRDNYGYTF.